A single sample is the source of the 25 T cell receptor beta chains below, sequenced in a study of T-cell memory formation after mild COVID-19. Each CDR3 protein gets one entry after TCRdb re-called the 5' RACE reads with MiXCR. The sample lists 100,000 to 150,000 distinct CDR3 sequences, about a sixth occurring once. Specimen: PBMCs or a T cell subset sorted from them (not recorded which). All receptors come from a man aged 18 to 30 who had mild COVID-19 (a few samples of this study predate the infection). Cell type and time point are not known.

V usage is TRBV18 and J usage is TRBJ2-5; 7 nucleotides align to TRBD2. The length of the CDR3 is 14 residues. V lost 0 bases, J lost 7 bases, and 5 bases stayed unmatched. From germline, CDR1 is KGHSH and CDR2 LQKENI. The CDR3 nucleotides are TGTGCCAGCTCACCACCCAGCGGGGAAGGGACCCAGTACTTC. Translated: CASSPPSGEGTQYF.

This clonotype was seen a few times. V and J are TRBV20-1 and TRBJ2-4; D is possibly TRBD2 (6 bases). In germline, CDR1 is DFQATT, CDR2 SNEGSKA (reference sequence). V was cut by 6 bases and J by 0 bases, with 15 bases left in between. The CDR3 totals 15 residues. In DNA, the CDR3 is TGCAGTGCGCCGGCTAGCGAAAGAGCCAAAAACATTCAGTACTTC. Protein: CSAPASERAKNIQYF.

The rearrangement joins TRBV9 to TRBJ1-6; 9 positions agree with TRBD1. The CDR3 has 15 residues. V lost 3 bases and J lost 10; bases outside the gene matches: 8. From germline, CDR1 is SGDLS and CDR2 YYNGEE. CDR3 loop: CASSAGQGSRSPLHF. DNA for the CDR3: TGTGCCAGCAGCGCCGGACAGGGGAGTAGATCACCCCTCCACTTT.

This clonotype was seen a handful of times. CDR3 DNA: TGCAGTGCTGGACAGGGGGCTAGGGAGACCCAGTACTTC. Translated, it gives CSAGQGARETQYF. V and J are TRBV20-1 and TRBJ2-5, with TRBD1 identical over 11 bases. V lost 5 bases to trimming and J lost 5 bases; unmatched junction nucleotides: 4. The CDR3 consists of 13 residues. CDR1 DFQATT and CDR2 SNEGSKA come from the germline V gene (reference sequence).

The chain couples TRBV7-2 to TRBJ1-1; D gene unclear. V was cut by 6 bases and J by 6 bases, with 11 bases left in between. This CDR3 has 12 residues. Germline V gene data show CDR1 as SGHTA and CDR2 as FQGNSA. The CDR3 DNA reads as TGTGCCAGCAGGCGCCGCGAGGCTGAAGCTTTCTTT. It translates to CASRRREAEAFF.

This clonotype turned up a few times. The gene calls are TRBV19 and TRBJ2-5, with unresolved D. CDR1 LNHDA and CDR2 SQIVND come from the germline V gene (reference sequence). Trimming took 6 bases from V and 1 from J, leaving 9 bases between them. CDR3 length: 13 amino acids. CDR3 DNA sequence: TGTGCCAGTAGGATTCACCCCCAAGAGACCCAGTACTTC. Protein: CASRIHPQETQYF.

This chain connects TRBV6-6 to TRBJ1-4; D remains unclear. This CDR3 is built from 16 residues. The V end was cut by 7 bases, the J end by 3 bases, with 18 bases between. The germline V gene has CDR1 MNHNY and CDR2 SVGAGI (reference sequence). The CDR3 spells CASTSPRGYPNEKLFF. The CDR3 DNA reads TGTGCCAGCACCAGCCCTCGAGGATATCCTAATGAAAAACTGTTTTTT.

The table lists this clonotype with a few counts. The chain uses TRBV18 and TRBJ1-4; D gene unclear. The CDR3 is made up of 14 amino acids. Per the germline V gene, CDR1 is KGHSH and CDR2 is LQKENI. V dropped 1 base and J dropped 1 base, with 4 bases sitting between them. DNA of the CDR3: TGTGCCAGCTCACCACAGGGAACTAATGAAAAACTGTTTTTT. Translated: CASSPQGTNEKLFF.

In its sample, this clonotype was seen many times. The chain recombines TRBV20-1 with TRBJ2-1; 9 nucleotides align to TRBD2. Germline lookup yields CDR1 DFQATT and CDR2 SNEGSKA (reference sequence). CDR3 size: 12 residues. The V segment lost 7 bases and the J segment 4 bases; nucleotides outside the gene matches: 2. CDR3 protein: CSVAGGYNEQFF. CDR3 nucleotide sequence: TGCAGTGTGGCGGGGGGGTACAATGAGCAGTTCTTC.

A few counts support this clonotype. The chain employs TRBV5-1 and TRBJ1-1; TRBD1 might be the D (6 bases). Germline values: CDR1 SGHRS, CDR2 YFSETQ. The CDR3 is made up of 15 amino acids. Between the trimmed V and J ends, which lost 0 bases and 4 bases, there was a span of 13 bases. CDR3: CASSLGPGEGTEAFF. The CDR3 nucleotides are TGCGCCAGCAGCTTGGGGCCAGGGGAGGGCACTGAAGCTTTCTTT.

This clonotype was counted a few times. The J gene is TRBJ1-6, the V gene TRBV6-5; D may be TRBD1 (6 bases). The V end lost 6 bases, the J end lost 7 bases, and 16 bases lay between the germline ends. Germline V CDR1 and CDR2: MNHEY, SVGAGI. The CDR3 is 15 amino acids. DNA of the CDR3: TGTGCCAGCAGATTGGCGGGGGGCAGGAATTCACCCCTCCACTTT. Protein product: CASRLAGGRNSPLHF.

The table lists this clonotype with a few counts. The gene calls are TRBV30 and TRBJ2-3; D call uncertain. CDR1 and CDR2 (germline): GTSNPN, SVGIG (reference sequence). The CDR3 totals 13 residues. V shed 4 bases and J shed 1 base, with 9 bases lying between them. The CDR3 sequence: CAWMGSGTDTQYF. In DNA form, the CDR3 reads TGTGCCTGGATGGGGTCAGGCACAGATACGCAGTATTTT.

The CDR3 nucleotides are TGCAGTGCGGCAATAGCGGGGCGGTACAATGAGCAGTTCTTC. This encodes CSAAIAGRYNEQFF. V gene TRBV20-1 combines with J gene TRBJ2-1; 8 bases are shared with TRBD2. This CDR3 has 14 residues. Germline CDR1 is DFQATT and CDR2 is SNEGSKA (reference sequence). The junction had 8 bases not matched to a gene; V was cut back by 6 bases and J by 4 bases.

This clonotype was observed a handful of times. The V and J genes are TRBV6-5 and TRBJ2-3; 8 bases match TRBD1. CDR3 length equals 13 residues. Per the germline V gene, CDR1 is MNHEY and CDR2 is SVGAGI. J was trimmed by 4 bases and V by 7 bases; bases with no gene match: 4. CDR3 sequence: CASTNRGADTQYF. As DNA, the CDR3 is TGTGCCAGCACCAACAGGGGGGCAGATACGCAGTATTTT.

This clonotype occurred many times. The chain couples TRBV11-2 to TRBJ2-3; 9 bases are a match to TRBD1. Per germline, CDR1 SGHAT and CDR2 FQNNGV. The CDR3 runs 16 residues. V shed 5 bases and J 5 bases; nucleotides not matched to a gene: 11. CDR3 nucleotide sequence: TGTGCCAGCAGCAGAGCCGGGACAGGGATCAAAGATACGCAGTATTTT. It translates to CASSRAGTGIKDTQYF.

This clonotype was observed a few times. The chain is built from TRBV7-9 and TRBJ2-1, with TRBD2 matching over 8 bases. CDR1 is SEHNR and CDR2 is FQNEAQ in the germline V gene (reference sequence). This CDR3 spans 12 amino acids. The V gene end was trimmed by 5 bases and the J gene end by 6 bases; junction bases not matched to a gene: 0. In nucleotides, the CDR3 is TGTGCCAGCAGCCGGGGGGGCAATGAGCAGTTCTTC. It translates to CASSRGGNEQFF.

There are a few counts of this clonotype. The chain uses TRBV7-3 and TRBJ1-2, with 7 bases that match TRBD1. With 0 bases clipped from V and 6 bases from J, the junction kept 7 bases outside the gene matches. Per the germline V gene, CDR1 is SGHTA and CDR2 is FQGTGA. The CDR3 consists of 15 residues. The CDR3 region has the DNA TGTGCCAGCAGCTTAACCCCGACAGGGATTGATGGCTACACCTTC. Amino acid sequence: CASSLTPTGIDGYTF. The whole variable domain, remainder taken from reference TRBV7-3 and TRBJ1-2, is GAGVSQTPSNKVTEKGKYVELRCDPISGHTALYWYRQSLGQGPEFLIYFQGTGAADDSGLPNDRFFAVRPEGSVSTLKIQRTERGDSAVYLCASSLTPTGIDGYTFGSGTRLTVV.

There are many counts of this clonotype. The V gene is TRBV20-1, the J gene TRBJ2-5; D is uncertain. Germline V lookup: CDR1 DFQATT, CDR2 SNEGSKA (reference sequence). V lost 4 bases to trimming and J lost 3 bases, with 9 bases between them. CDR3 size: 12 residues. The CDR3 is CSATDGEETQYF. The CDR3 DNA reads TGCAGTGCTACGGACGGTGAAGAGACCCAGTACTTC.

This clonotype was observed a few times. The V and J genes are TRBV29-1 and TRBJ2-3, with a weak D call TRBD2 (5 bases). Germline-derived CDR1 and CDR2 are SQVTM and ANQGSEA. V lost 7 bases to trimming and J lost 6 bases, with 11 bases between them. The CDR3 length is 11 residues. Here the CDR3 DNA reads TGCAGCGGGGCGGGCGTTGATACGCAGTATTTT. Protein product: CSGAGVDTQYF.

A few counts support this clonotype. The CDR3, as DNA: TGTGCCAGCAGTTACACACACCCAACCCTGAACACTGAAGCTTTCTTT. Protein product: CASSYTHPTLNTEAFF. The chain carries TRBV6-5 and TRBJ1-1; D unclear. Germline lookup yields CDR1 MNHEY and CDR2 SVGAGI. CDR3 length: 16 amino acids. The V end was cut by 2 bases, the J end by 0 bases, with 13 bases between.

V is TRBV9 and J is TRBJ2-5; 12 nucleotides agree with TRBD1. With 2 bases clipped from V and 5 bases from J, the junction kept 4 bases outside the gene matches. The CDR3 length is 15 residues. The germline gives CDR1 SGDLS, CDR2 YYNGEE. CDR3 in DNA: TGTGCCAGCAGCGTGGGGACAGGGGGCGCGGAGACCCAGTACTTC. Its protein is CASSVGTGGAETQYF.

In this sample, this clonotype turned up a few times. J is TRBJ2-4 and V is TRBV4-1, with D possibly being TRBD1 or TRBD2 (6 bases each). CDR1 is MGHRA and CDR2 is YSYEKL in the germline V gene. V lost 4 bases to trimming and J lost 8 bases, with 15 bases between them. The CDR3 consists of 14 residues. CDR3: CASSRDPGAHIQYF. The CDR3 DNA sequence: TGCGCCAGCAGCCGGGACCCGGGGGCGCACATTCAGTACTTC.

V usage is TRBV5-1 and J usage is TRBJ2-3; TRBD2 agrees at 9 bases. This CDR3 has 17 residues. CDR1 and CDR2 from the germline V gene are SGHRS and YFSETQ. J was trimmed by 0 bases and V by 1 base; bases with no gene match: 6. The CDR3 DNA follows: TGCGCCAGCAGCTTGTACCCTAGCGGGGTTAGCACAGATACGCAGTATTTT. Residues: CASSLYPSGVSTDTQYF.

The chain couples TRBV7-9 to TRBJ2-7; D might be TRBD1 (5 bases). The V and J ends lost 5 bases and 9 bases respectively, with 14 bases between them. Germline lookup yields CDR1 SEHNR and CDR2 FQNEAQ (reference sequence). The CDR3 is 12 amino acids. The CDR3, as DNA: TGTGCCAGCAGCCACGACGATCAGGGGCAGTACGTC. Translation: CASSHDDQGQYV.

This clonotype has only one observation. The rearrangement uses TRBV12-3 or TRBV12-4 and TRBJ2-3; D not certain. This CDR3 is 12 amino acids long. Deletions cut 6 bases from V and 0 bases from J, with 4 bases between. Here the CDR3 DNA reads TGTGCCAGCAGGCCAAGCACAGATACGCAGTATTTT. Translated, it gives CASRPSTDTQYF.